This passage covers 29 T cell receptor beta chains from one sample sequenced in a study of blood T cell repertoires in COVID-19. Sequencing was performed with immunoSEQ multiplex PCR; in TCRdb, only in-frame clones are kept and a portion is missing. The data show approximately 200,000 clones, approximately 80% seen once. The sequenced material came from PBMCs or T cells enriched from blood (not recorded which). Receptor source: a man aged 40-49 years who had recovered from COVID-19.

The genes are TRBV6-2 or TRBV6-3 and TRBJ1-1; weak D call: TRBD1 (6 bases). V lost 5 bases and J 3 bases, leaving 19 bases between the germline ends. CDR1 is MNHEY and CDR2 is SVGEGT in the germline V gene. The CDR3 is made up of 16 amino acids. CDR3 region: CASSHLRTGSDTEAFF. The CDR3 DNA follows: TGTGCCAGCAGTCACCTCCGTACAGGGTCCGACACTGAAGCTTTCTTT.

This chain joins TRBV7-2 and TRBJ1-1; D might be TRBD1 (5 bases). The germline CDR1 and CDR2 sequences are SGHTA and FQGNSA. The germline V and J ends were trimmed by 3 bases and 3 bases, with 11 bases remaining between them. This CDR3 is built from 14 residues. The CDR3 DNA is TGTGCCAGCAGCTTGACAGTTAAGTACACTGAAGCTTTCTTT. It specifies CASSLTVKYTEAFF. Using reference TRBV7-2 and TRBJ1-1 for the parts outside the CDR3, the full variable domain is GAGVSQSPSNKVTEKGKDVELRCDPISGHTALYWYRQSLGQGLEFLIYFQGNSAPDKSGLPSDRFSAERTGGSVSTLTIQRTQQEDSAVYLCASSLTVKYTEAFFGQGTRLTVV.

V usage is TRBV19 and J usage is TRBJ1-1; TRBD1 might be the D (6 bases). V gave up 9 bases and J gave up 10 bases, with 24 bases separating them. This CDR3 has 14 residues. Per germline, CDR1 LNHDA and CDR2 SQIVND (reference sequence). CDR3 loop: CASQDFDRLVGAFF. DNA for the CDR3: TGTGCCAGCCAGGATTTCGACAGGTTAGTCGGAGCTTTCTTT.

The V and J genes are TRBV6-5 and TRBJ1-1, with D uncertain. V lost 7 bases to trimming and J lost 0 bases, with 15 bases between them. The CDR3 contains 15 residues. Germline CDR1 is MNHEY and CDR2 is SVGAGI. The CDR3 DNA reads as TGTGCCAGCATCCCCGGGGAGGGCCTGAACACTGAAGCTTTCTTT. Amino acids: CASIPGEGLNTEAFF.

This chain links TRBV12-3 or TRBV12-4 with TRBJ2-7; 9 bases agree with TRBD1. V lost 6 bases to trimming and J lost 6 bases; unmatched junction nucleotides: 3. The CDR3 sequence is 12 residues long. This chain's CDR3 is CASRRQGGEQYF. CDR3 coding DNA: TGTGCCAGCAGGCGACAGGGGGGCGAGCAGTACTTC.

The gene calls are TRBV5-1 and TRBJ1-1; D is undetermined. Germline CDR1 reads SGHRS; CDR2 reads YFSETQ. V was shortened by 1 base and J by 3 bases, with 7 bases between the two germline ends. This CDR3 is 13 amino acids long. For the CDR3, the DNA is TGCGCCAGCAGCTTGACGCGGGACACTGAAGCTTTCTTT. Translated, it gives CASSLTRDTEAFF.

The chain recombines TRBV18 with TRBJ1-2; TRBD1 matches 10 bases. Germline values: CDR1 KGHSH, CDR2 LQKENI. CDR3 size: 15 residues. J gave up 3 bases and V 3 bases, and 4 bases lay outside the gene matches. CDR3 loop: CASSPLTGGDYGYTF. CDR3 in DNA: TGTGCCAGCTCACCCCTGACAGGGGGCGACTATGGCTACACCTTC. The full variable domain, in which reference TRBV18 and TRBJ1-2 provide the parts outside the CDR3, is NAGVMQNPRHLVRRRGQEARLRCSPMKGHSHVYWYRQLPEEGLKFMVYLQKENIIDESGMPKERFSAEFPKEGPSILRIQQVVRGDSAAYFCASSPLTGGDYGYTFGSGTRLTVV.

This clone was detected once. This chain connects TRBV4-2 to TRBJ1-1; 8 bases agree with TRBD1. Germline-derived CDR1 and CDR2 are LGHNA and YNFKEQ. J gave up 4 bases and V 4 bases, and 8 bases lay outside the gene matches. This CDR3 comprises 15 residues. Here the CDR3 reads CASSPRGQGSTEAFF. In DNA form, the CDR3 reads TGTGCCAGCAGCCCCAGAGGACAGGGAAGCACTGAAGCTTTCTTT.

The chain couples TRBV9 to TRBJ2-1, with TRBD2 identical over 14 bases. The V and J ends lost 0 bases and 1 base, in that order; junction bases with no gene match: 6. Germline V gives CDR1 SGDLS, CDR2 YYNGEE. This CDR3 comprises 19 residues. Here the CDR3 DNA reads TGTGCCAGCAGCGTAGTTGGGACTAGCGGGAGTAGGTCCTACAATGAGCAGTTCTTC. It codes for CASSVVGTSGSRSYNEQFF.

This chain connects TRBV9 to TRBJ1-1, with TRBD1 matching over 9 bases. Germline V gives CDR1 SGDLS, CDR2 YYNGEE. CDR3 size: 12 residues. Germline trimming cut 2 bases from V and 9 bases from J; bases unmatched to any gene: 2. DNA of the CDR3: TGTGCCAGCAGCGTGGGGACAGGGAAAGCTTTCTTT. Amino acid sequence: CASSVGTGKAFF.

This sequence joins TRBV19 and TRBJ1-5; D is unclear. Deletions cut 10 bases from V and 4 bases from J, with 14 bases between. The CDR3 length is 13 residues. Germline V gene lookup returns CDR1 LNHDA and CDR2 SQIVND (reference sequence). The CDR3 is CAISTQVNQPQHF. The CDR3 DNA reads as TGTGCCATCAGTACCCAGGTAAATCAGCCCCAGCATTTT.

The chain employs TRBV5-5 and TRBJ2-2, with TRBD2 matching 7 bases. The CDR3 covers 15 residues. The V and J ends lost 3 bases and 4 bases, in that order; junction bases with no gene match: 6. From germline, CDR1 is SGHKS and CDR2 YYEKEE (reference sequence). CDR3 loop: CASSSRLASTGELFF. The CDR3 nucleotides are TGTGCCAGCAGCTCGAGACTAGCCTCCACCGGGGAGCTGTTTTTT.

This chain uses TRBV7-8 with TRBJ2-7; 11 positions match TRBD2. V dropped 1 base and J dropped 0; count of bases not matched to a gene: 8. This CDR3 spans 18 amino acids. In germline, CDR1 is SGHVS, CDR2 FQNEAQ. CDR3 in amino acids: CASSLVAGGPSSSYEQYV. CDR3 nucleotides: TGTGCCAGCAGCTTAGTAGCGGGAGGGCCATCAAGCTCCTACGAGCAGTACGTC.

The chain carries TRBV2 and TRBJ1-3; D is unclear. This CDR3 contains 13 residues. With 4 bases removed from V and 2 bases from J, the gap between germline ends came to 6 bases. The V gene's germline CDR1 is SNHLY and CDR2 FYNNEI. Written as DNA, the CDR3 is TGTGCCAGCAGTGTAGGAGCTGGAAACACCATATATTTT. Translated: CASSVGAGNTIYF.

This clone was seen just once. The chain combines TRBV7-2 with TRBJ2-7; maybe TRBD1 (5 bases). Germline values: CDR1 SGHTA, CDR2 FQGNSA. The CDR3 covers 14 residues. V lost 4 bases to trimming and J lost 3 bases, with 13 bases between them. The CDR3 spells CASSSFDSRYEQYV. CDR3 nucleotides: TGTGCCAGCAGCTCCTTCGACAGCCGCTACGAGCAGTACGTC.

The genes are TRBV12-3 or TRBV12-4 and TRBJ2-5, with 9 bases fitting TRBD1. CDR3 length: 13 amino acids. With V trimmed by 8 bases and J by 5 bases, 6 bases remained unmatched. The chain's CDR3 is CASGDRGMETQYF. CDR3 DNA sequence: TGTGCCAGCGGAGACAGGGGGATGGAGACCCAGTACTTC.

The gene calls are TRBV28 and TRBJ2-1, with TRBD1 as a possible D gene (5 bases). Germline lookup yields CDR1 MDHEN and CDR2 SYDVKM. This CDR3 comprises 12 residues. The ends were cut back, 5 bases at V and 6 bases at J, with 8 bases in the middle. CDR3 coding DNA: TGTGCCAGCAGTGGACACGTCAATGAGCAGTTCTTC. Translating it yields CASSGHVNEQFF.

The chain links TRBV24-1 to TRBJ2-5; possible D gene TRBD2, 6 bases. The CDR3 has 15 residues. CDR1 KGHDR and CDR2 SFDVKD come from the germline V gene. V was shortened by 4 bases and J by 5 bases, with 16 bases between the two germline ends. The CDR3 nucleotides are TGTGCCACCAGTGACCCTGGCGGGGAAGGGGAGACCCAGTACTTC. It encodes CATSDPGGEGETQYF.

The gene calls are TRBV7-9 and TRBJ2-1, with TRBD2 identical over 10 bases. V trimming: 7 bases; J trimming: 11 bases; junction bases outside the gene matches: 11. Germline V CDR1 and CDR2: SEHNR, FQNEAQ (reference sequence). The CDR3 extends over 14 amino acids. The DNA for the CDR3 is TGTGCCAGCACCCGGACTAGCGGACGGGAAAAGCAGTTCTTC. Translated, it gives CASTRTSGREKQFF.

V is TRBV12-5 and J is TRBJ1-2, with 10 bases identical to TRBD1. The CDR3 spans 15 residues. Germline values: CDR1 LGHNT, CDR2 FRNRAP. The V and J ends lost 3 bases and 9 bases, in that order; junction bases with no gene match: 10. CDR3 amino acids: CASGFTAGDRGSYTF. As DNA, the CDR3 is TGTGCTAGTGGTTTCACGGCGGGGGACAGGGGTAGCTACACCTTC.

This clone showed up just a few times. The gene calls are TRBV28 and TRBJ1-2, with 7 bases that match TRBD1. The CDR3 is 13 residues long. Per the germline V gene, CDR1 is MDHEN and CDR2 is SYDVKM. V lost 10 bases to trimming and J lost 7 bases; unmatched junction nucleotides: 12. CDR3 sequence: CATQRGPPAGYTF. The CDR3 bases are TGTGCCACCCAAAGGGGGCCGCCGGCTGGCTACACCTTC.

This clone was seen only once. The CDR3 DNA reads as TGTGCCAGCAGCTTAGGGGCAGCGGATAACTATGGCTACACCTTC. This encodes CASSLGAADNYGYTF. The chain employs TRBV7-2 and TRBJ1-2; D is uncertain. With 1 base removed from V and 1 base from J, the gap between germline ends came to 10 bases. CDR1 is SGHTA and CDR2 is FQGNSA in the germline V gene. This CDR3 contains 15 residues.

This clone was counted once. The chain combines TRBV18 with TRBJ1-3; weak D call: TRBD1 (5 bases). With 3 bases removed from V and 4 bases from J, the gap between germline ends came to 10 bases. The CDR3 consists of 14 residues. Looked up from germline, CDR1 is KGHSH and CDR2 is LQKENI. In DNA, the CDR3 is TGTGCCAGCTCACCCCCGGGGGACGGAAACACCATATATTTT. It specifies CASSPPGDGNTIYF.

V gene TRBV5-5 combines with J gene TRBJ2-5; TRBD2 aligns across 12 bases. Per germline, CDR1 SGHKS and CDR2 YYEKEE (reference sequence). The CDR3 has 16 residues. V lost 6 bases to trimming and J lost 3 bases; unmatched junction nucleotides: 9. The CDR3 DNA follows: TGTGCCAGCACCATGCACTGGACTAGCGGGAAAGAGACCCAGTACTTC. Its protein is CASTMHWTSGKETQYF.

In DNA, the CDR3 is TGTGCCAGCAGCTTAGTCGCCAGGAACACAGATACGCAGTATTTT. This translates into CASSLVARNTDTQYF. The rearrangement joins TRBV7-2 to TRBJ2-3; D is ambiguous. Trimming removed 1 base from V and 2 bases from J, with 10 bases in between. Germline-derived CDR1 and CDR2 are SGHTA and FQGNSA. The CDR3 contains 15 residues.

The V gene is TRBV28, the J gene TRBJ1-2, with 11 bases that match TRBD1. This CDR3 spans 17 amino acids. Germline loops: CDR1 MDHEN, CDR2 SYDVKM. Trimming took 0 bases from V and 3 from J; bases not matched to a gene: 6. Here the CDR3 reads CASSLWSPGQGDYGYTF. CDR3 DNA: TGTGCCAGCAGTTTATGGTCTCCGGGACAGGGGGACTATGGCTACACCTTC.

The V call is TRBV11-3, the J call TRBJ2-3, with TRBD2 matching 7 bases. Germline CDR1 reads SGHNT; CDR2 reads YENEEA. CDR3 length equals 15 residues. V shed 2 bases and J 2 bases; nucleotides not matched to a gene: 4. The CDR3 coding sequence is TGTGCCAGCAGCTTAAATAGCGGGTTCACAGATACGCAGTATTTT. This codes for CASSLNSGFTDTQYF.

CDR3 in DNA: TGTGCCAGCAGTTACGACAGGGTGGCCTATGGCTACACCTTC. Its protein product is CASSYDRVAYGYTF. V is TRBV6-5 and J is TRBJ1-2, with 7 bases lining up with TRBD1. The germline gives CDR1 MNHEY, CDR2 SVGAGI. Trimming removed 2 bases from V and 4 bases from J; junction bases left unmatched: 4. This CDR3 contains 14 residues.

The genes are TRBV9 and TRBJ1-1, with D unresolved. Germline V gene lookup returns CDR1 SGDLS and CDR2 YYNGEE. The germline V and J ends were trimmed by 4 bases and 1 base, with 11 bases remaining between them. The CDR3 covers 14 residues. Here the CDR3 DNA reads TGTGCCAGCAGCCCTACCCCGGGGAACACTGAAGCTTTCTTT. The encoded protein is CASSPTPGNTEAFF.